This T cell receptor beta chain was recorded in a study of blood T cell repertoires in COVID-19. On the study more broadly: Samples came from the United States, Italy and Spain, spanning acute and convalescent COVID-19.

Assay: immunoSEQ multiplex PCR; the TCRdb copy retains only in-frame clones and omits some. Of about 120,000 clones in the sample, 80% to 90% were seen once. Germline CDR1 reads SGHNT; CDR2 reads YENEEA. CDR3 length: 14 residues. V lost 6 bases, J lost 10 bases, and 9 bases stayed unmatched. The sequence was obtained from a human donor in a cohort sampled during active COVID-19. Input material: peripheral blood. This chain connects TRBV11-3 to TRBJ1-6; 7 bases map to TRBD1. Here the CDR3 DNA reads TGTGCCAGCAGAGCCCGGGACAGTCGGTCACCCCTCCACTTT. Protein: CASRARDSRSPLHF.